This is a list of T cell receptor beta chains from one sample in a study of blood T cell repertoires in COVID-19. Data came from immunoSEQ multiplex PCR; TCRdb stores just in-frame clones and leaves some out. Of 150,000 or so clones detected, around 80% appear once; the ten largest clones hold 10% to 15%. The sequenced material came from PBMCs or T cells enriched from blood (not recorded which). These receptors were collected from a woman aged 55-75 years who had recovered from COVID-19. The CDR3 runs from the conserved cysteine through the conserved F or W.

j_gene	v_gene	CDR3aa
TRBJ1-1	TRBV5-1	CASSLTGDVEAFF
TRBJ2-3	TRBV5-1	CASSLAAAGDTQYF
TRBJ2-2	TRBV10-2	CASSERQGLATGELFF
TRBJ1-1	TRBV5-1	CASSRDSWDTEAFF
TRBJ1-4	TRBV7-8	CASSLDEEEKLFF
TRBJ1-1	TRBV3-1/TRBV3-2	CASSQGERTRAFF
TRBJ1-3	TRBV7-3	CASSSGAGNTIYF
TRBJ1-1	TRBV2	CASSDNRDTEAFF
TRBJ1-1	TRBV7-9	CASSLVQGRNTEAFF
TRBJ2-1	TRBV4-2	CASSQEPISSYNEQFF
TRBJ2-1	TRBV5-1	CASSERDPYNEQFF
TRBJ2-7	TRBV7-2	CASSLNRGGYEQYF
TRBJ2-3	TRBV9	CASSPPGNTDTQYF
TRBJ2-3	TRBV2	CASSSGSTDTQYF
TRBJ2-1	TRBV7-8	CASSPTGFDNEQFF
TRBJ1-5	TRBV18	CASSRGVNQPQHF
TRBJ1-3	TRBV7-9	CASSLYNRGILNSGNTIYF
TRBJ1-5	TRBV4-1	CASSQWEGGRQPQHF
TRBJ1-2	TRBV5-6	CASSPSFDYGYTF
TRBJ2-7	TRBV27	CASSLFGLGYYEQYF
TRBJ1-1	TRBV2	CASSSGQGLTEAFF
TRBJ1-5	TRBV14	CASSQDVAFTYSNQPQHF
TRBJ2-5	TRBV11-2	CASSPQRETQYF
TRBJ1-1	TRBV6-6	CASRTGTRGVGTEAFF
TRBJ1-5	TRBV7-8	CASSPLIRAVSVNQPQHF
TRBJ2-7	TRBV13	CASSARPGQGIYEQYF
TRBJ1-5	TRBV12-5	CASGSQGRGNQPQHF
TRBJ1-1	TRBV19	CASTRQGIFAEAFF
TRBJ1-2	TRBV28	CASSAGQGAGGYTF
TRBJ2-1	TRBV3-1/TRBV3-2	CASSPSGGPYNEQFF
TRBJ2-3	TRBV7-9	CASSFGTGVADTQYF
TRBJ2-7	TRBV25-1	CASSRGSGTYEQYF
TRBJ1-2	TRBV5-5	CASSWSPTGEGGYTF
TRBJ1-1	TRBV3-1/TRBV3-2	CASSPRSYTEAFF
TRBJ2-7	TRBV19	CASSIASGTYEQYF
TRBJ2-2	TRBV3-1/TRBV3-2	CASSQVLGELFF
TRBJ2-3	TRBV5-5	CASSVGTGGRGASTDTQYF
TRBJ2-7	TRBV2	CAGGLHSYEQYF
TRBJ2-3	TRBV30	CAWSTAGGRTDTQYF
TRBJ2-1	TRBV11-2	CASSLMPSTEQFF
TRBJ1-4	TRBV5-1	CASSRATNEKLFF
TRBJ2-1	TRBV19	CASSIDWDRNNEQFF
TRBJ2-5	TRBV6-5	CASSYSVASETQYF
TRBJ1-1	TRBV2	CASSLESGNTEAFF
TRBJ2-3	TRBV7-8	CASSYDRSADTQYF
TRBJ2-2	TRBV5-1	CASSPPGTGQSGELFF
TRBJ1-2	TRBV9	CASSVSQNYGYTF
TRBJ2-5	TRBV5-4	CASSLGLAGGDGETQYF
TRBJ1-1	TRBV11-2	CASSLAPGGQYTEAFF
TRBJ1-5	TRBV27	CASHSGGFGQPQHF
TRBJ2-1	TRBV11-3	CASSPRPGTGTRSNEQFF